This T cell receptor (beta chain) derives from a study of neoadjuvant anti-PD-1 for oral cavity cancer (dated by TCRdb to about 2021). Notes on the research overall: Patients mostly received three to four biweekly doses of nivolumab at 3 mg/kg before curative-intent surgical resection. Patients without progression received a fourth nivolumab dose around day 43 and underwent definitive surgical resection on days 50-56. Under RECIST 1.1, a patient counted as a responder if showing complete response, partial response or stable disease, and as a non-responder if showing progression. A roughly 34% response rate was observed in the parent correlative cohort, in which more than nine patients were included.

For deep sequencing, each PBMC sample was run in six replicates, with libraries mostly built from roughly 460 ng of input genomic DNA. TCRbeta libraries were prepared with the immunoSEQ hsTCRbeta kit according to the manufacturer's instructions. The finished libraries were brought together in one pool at 3 to 3.5 nM, which was then read using an Illumina NovaSeq 6000 S4 flow cell. In the source study's methods: Raw data preprocessing and quality control were performed with the immunoSEQ Analyzer. The analysis was restricted to productive rearrangements, with each unique CDR3 amino acid sequence defining a clonotype. Repertoire clonality was estimated as the Gini-Simpson index, computed with the R package tcR. Student's t test was used to compare Gini indices, and Pearson correlation was used to assess associations with tumor size change. TCRdb obtained this table from immuneACCESS and retained in-frame rearrangements with V and J assigned. These tables miss some clones; where compared with another copy, unresolved V genes account for less than half of the shortfall, and the remainder is unexplained. V and J calls and clone size are copied from that table; D and trimming were computed from the DNA. In all, the sample holds some 15,000 clones, and 55% to 75% of those were seen once. Of the sample, 3% falls within the top ten clones.

The sample's time point label is to be understood as: before neoadjuvant nivolumab. Patients had been newly diagnosed with stage II-IVA oral cavity squamous cell carcinoma, and no prior systemic or radiation treatment had been given to the patients. The cohort consisted of patients with HPV-negative, locally advanced oral cavity squamous cell carcinoma. Peripheral blood mononuclear cells were analyzed directly and were not maintained or expanded in culture. Samples were obtained from a longitudinal correlative study of a single-arm phase II trial of neoadjuvant nivolumab in oral cavity squamous cell carcinoma. Subject-matched pre- and post-treatment PBMCs and tumors from three responders and three non-responders underwent genomic DNA-based TCRbeta sequencing. Peripheral blood mononuclear cells were collected before nivolumab treatment and again after treatment, at the time of surgery. Genomic DNA was isolated from PBMCs using the Maxwell RSC DNA from Cells kit.

Turning to this clone: Its antigen specificity is not known. No base quality information exists; no much larger clone differs at one position.

Including cysteine and phenylalanine, the CDR3 has 11 amino acids. CDR3 DNA is the only sequence kept; it has 33 bases, read in frame from the first base. CDR1 SQVTM and CDR2 ANQGSEA were looked up in the germline V gene. V is pared back by 4 bases and J by 5 bases, with 5 bases lying between the germline termini. The study at large found these results: Higher pretreatment blood Treg/Th17 ratios correlated with both higher pretreatment blood TCRbeta clonality and lower post-treatment tumor TCRbeta clonality. After neoadjuvant nivolumab, non-responders showed significantly higher T cell clonality (Gini index) in PBMCs than responders did. TCR analyses included only three patients per response group, and the authors called for larger cohorts for validation.

Sequencing used PBMCs, obtained before nivolumab (anti-PD-1) treatment. Rearrangement joined TRBV29-1 to TRBJ2-2; the D gene cannot be named for sure. The receptor was derived from a person between 40 and 80 years old with oral cavity squamous cell carcinoma. The CDR3 reads CSVVLTGELFF. At the DNA level, the sequence is TGCAGCGTTGTTTTAACCGGGGAGCTGTTTTTT.